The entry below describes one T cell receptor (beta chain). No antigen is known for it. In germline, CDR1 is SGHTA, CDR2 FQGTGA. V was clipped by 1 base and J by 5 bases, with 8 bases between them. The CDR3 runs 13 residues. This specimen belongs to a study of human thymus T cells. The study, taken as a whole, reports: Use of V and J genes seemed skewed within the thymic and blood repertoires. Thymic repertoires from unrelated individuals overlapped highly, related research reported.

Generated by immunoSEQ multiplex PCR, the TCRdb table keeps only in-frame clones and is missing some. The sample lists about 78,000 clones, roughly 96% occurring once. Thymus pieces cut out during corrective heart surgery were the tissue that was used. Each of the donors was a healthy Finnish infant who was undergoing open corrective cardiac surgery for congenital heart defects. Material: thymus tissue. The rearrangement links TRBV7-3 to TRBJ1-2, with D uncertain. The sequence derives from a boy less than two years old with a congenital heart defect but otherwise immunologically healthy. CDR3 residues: CASSLSVGYGYTF. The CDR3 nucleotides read TGTGCCAGCAGCTTAAGTGTGGGGTATGGCTACACCTTC. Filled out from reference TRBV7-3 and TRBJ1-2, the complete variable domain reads GAGVSQTPSNKVTEKGKYVELRCDPISGHTALYWYRQSLGQGPEFLIYFQGTGAADDSGLPNDRFFAVRPEGSVSTLKIQRTERGDSAVYLCASSLSVGYGYTFGSGTRLTVV.